The next 20 T cell receptor beta chains were all read from a single sample in a study of cytomegalovirus exposure and HLA in healthy donors (dated by TCRdb to 2016 to 2017). Library preparation was by the immunoSEQ multiplex PCR assay. For the multiplex PCR, a mixture combining 60 forward primers for TCR Vbeta segments and 13 reverse primers for TCR Jbeta segments was used. TCRdb limited this immuneACCESS table to in-frame rearrangements with V and J called. A share of clones is missing; checked studies link under half to unresolved V genes, and the rest is unexplained. For this sample the table gives some 150,000 clones, of which approximately 79% were detected only once. The ten largest clones represent roughly 4.5% of the sample. Material: PBMCs. The receptor source for this set is a man between 18 and 35 years old in good health and CMV-seropositive.

The CDR3: CASSYPEDGYTF. CDR3 bases: TGTGCCAGCAGTTACCCTGAGGATGGCTACACCTTC. The V call is TRBV6-6, the J call TRBJ1-2; D ambiguous. CDR3 length equals 12 residues. The germline V gene has CDR1 MNHNY and CDR2 SVGAGI (reference sequence). V shed 2 bases and J shed 6 bases, with 7 bases lying between them.

J is TRBJ2-7 and V is TRBV5-4; D is unclear. The CDR3 consists of 14 residues. Germline CDR1 SGHNT, CDR2 YYREEE (reference sequence). Trimming took 0 bases from V and 0 from J, leaving 7 bases between them. The CDR3 sequence: CASSLGDSSYEQYF. The CDR3, as DNA: TGTGCCAGCAGCTTGGGAGACTCCTCCTACGAGCAGTACTTC. Full variable domain (outside the CDR3, taken from reference TRBV5-4 and TRBJ2-7): ETGVTQSPTHLIKTRGQQVTLRCSSQSGHNTVSWYQQALGQGPQFIFQYYREEENGRGNFPPRFSGLQFPNYSSELNVNALELDDSALYLCASSLGDSSYEQYFGPGTRLTVT.

The chain recombines TRBV27 with TRBJ1-1; D may be TRBD1 (6 bases). V shed 5 bases and J shed 0 bases, with 16 bases lying between them. Germline CDR1 reads MNHEY; CDR2 reads SMNVEV (reference sequence). The CDR3 is made up of 16 amino acids. In DNA, the CDR3 is TGTGCCAGCAGTGCAAGGACAGAGCTATTGAACACTGAAGCTTTCTTT. It translates to CASSARTELLNTEAFF.

V and J are TRBV5-6 and TRBJ2-1, with 10 bases matching TRBD1. CDR3 length: 16 amino acids. Unmatched junction bases numbered 3, after V lost 1 base and J lost 2 bases. The germline V gene encodes CDR1 SGHDT and CDR2 YYEEEE. CDR3 amino acids: CASSLRQGATYNEQFF. Here the CDR3 DNA reads TGTGCCAGCAGCTTGAGACAGGGGGCAACCTACAATGAGCAGTTCTTC.

The V call is TRBV7-9, the J call TRBJ1-1; D uncertain. The V end lost 4 bases, the J end lost 1 base, and 7 bases lay between the germline ends. Germline lookup yields CDR1 SEHNR and CDR2 FQNEAQ (reference sequence). CDR3 length: 13 amino acids. The chain's CDR3 is CASSSEANTEAFF. The CDR3, as DNA: TGTGCCAGCAGCTCTGAAGCGAACACTGAAGCTTTCTTT.

The genes are TRBV18 and TRBJ1-5; possibly TRBD1 for D (5 bases). Germline V gene lookup returns CDR1 KGHSH and CDR2 LQKENI. The V end lost 0 bases, the J end lost 6 bases, and 9 bases lay between the germline ends. CDR3 length equals 14 residues. The CDR3 sequence is CASSPPGRIQPQHF. The CDR3 bases are TGTGCCAGCTCACCACCGGGGCGTATTCAGCCCCAGCATTTT.

The chain recombines TRBV5-4 with TRBJ2-5, with 15 bases fitting TRBD2. Germline lookup yields CDR1 SGHNT and CDR2 YYREEE (reference sequence). The trim removed 4 bases at V and 4 bases at J, leaving 11 bases unmatched. The CDR3 extends over 18 amino acids. The DNA of the CDR3 is TGTGCCAGCAGCCCTCACGTCCCGGGACTAGCGGGAGGAGAGACCCAGTACTTC. Its protein is CASSPHVPGLAGGETQYF. Variable domain in full (rest from reference TRBV5-4 and TRBJ2-5): ETGVTQSPTHLIKTRGQQVTLRCSSQSGHNTVSWYQQALGQGPQFIFQYYREEENGRGNFPPRFSGLQFPNYSSELNVNALELDDSALYLCASSPHVPGLAGGETQYFGPGTRLLVL.

The V call is TRBV27, the J call TRBJ2-7; 9 nucleotides agree with TRBD1. The CDR3 is 15 amino acids. V was pared by 2 bases and J by 1 base, with 3 bases of the junction left unmatched. CDR1 MNHEY and CDR2 SMNVEV come from the germline V gene (reference sequence). The CDR3 loop reads CASSLVGQGSYEQYF. Here the CDR3 DNA reads TGTGCCAGCAGTTTAGTAGGACAGGGGTCCTACGAGCAGTACTTC.

CDR3 amino acids: CASSSNLRVHPYNEQFF. CDR3 nucleotides: TGTGCCAGCAGTTCTAACCTCAGGGTTCACCCCTACAATGAGCAGTTCTTC. V gene TRBV27 combines with J gene TRBJ2-1; D possibly corresponds to TRBD1 (5 bases). The CDR3 runs to 17 residues. V was trimmed by 4 bases and J by 2 bases, leaving 18 bases between them. Per the germline V gene, CDR1 is MNHEY and CDR2 is SMNVEV (reference sequence).

The gene calls are TRBV9 and TRBJ1-1, with D hard to call. Germline values: CDR1 SGDLS, CDR2 YYNGEE. This CDR3 contains 14 residues. V was cut by 4 bases and J by 8 bases, with 18 bases left in between. Written as DNA, the CDR3 is TGTGCCAGCAGCCCCACCCCCAGTGAAAGAGAAGCTTTCTTT. Translating it yields CASSPTPSEREAFF. The complete variable domain, with remaining parts taken from reference TRBV9 and TRBJ1-1, reads DSGVTQTPKHLITATGQRVTLRCSPRSGDLSVYWYQQSLDQGLQFLIQYYNGEERAKGNILERFSAQQFPDLHSELNLSSLELGDSALYFCASSPTPSEREAFFGQGTRLTVV.

The V call is TRBV7-9, the J call TRBJ1-2; no definite D call. The CDR3 sequence is 11 residues long. CDR1 is SEHNR, CDR2 FQNEAQ, per germline (reference sequence). V shed 4 bases and J shed 8 bases, with 8 bases lying between them. The chain's CDR3 is CASSWAFGYTF. CDR3 coding DNA: TGTGCCAGCAGCTGGGCGTTCGGCTACACCTTC.

In regard to this clone: Germline and junction disagree at one end, which may indicate a read error. V is TRBV6-5 and J is TRBJ1-4; weak D call: TRBD1 (5 bases). Per germline, CDR1 MNHEY and CDR2 SVGAGI. CDR3 length: 13 residues. For the CDR3, the DNA is TGTGCCAGCAGCCCCCTACCGGGCAGGGATTTATATTTT. Amino acids: CASSPLPGRDLYF.

The rearrangement joins TRBV5-5 to TRBJ2-7, with a possible D match to TRBD1 (6 bases). CDR1 SGHKS and CDR2 YYEKEE come from the germline V gene (reference sequence). CDR3 length: 15 amino acids. Deletions cut 1 base from V and 6 bases from J, with 17 bases between. CDR3 residues: CASSLRQDWAFEQYF. The CDR3 DNA is TGTGCCAGCAGCTTGAGACAGGACTGGGCCTTCGAGCAGTACTTC.

With regard to this clone: Other DNA variants within this sample encode the same CDR3. V gene TRBV6-5 combines with J gene TRBJ1-1, with D perhaps matching TRBD1 (6 bases). The CDR3 is 13 amino acids. Germline V gene data show CDR1 as MNHEY and CDR2 as SVGAGI. V dropped 6 bases and J dropped 0 bases, with 8 bases sitting between them. This CDR3 reads CASRQGMNTEAFF. As DNA, the CDR3 is TGTGCCAGCAGGCAGGGGATGAACACTGAAGCTTTCTTT.

This clone was counted a few times. V gene TRBV7-9 combines with J gene TRBJ1-5; 8 bases map to TRBD1. Germline CDR1 and CDR2: SEHNR and FQNEAQ (reference sequence). J was trimmed by 3 bases and V by 5 bases; bases with no gene match: 3. This CDR3 comprises 14 residues. CDR3: CASSRTGTNQPQHF. CDR3 coding DNA: TGTGCCAGCAGCCGGACAGGGACCAATCAGCCCCAGCATTTT.

The CDR3 here is CASSPDGLGIDTQYF. CDR3 nucleotides: TGTGCCAGCAGCCCCGACGGACTAGGGATTGATACGCAGTATTTT. The V gene is TRBV7-2, the J gene TRBJ2-3; 7 bases line up with TRBD2. CDR1 is SGHTA, CDR2 FQGNSA, per germline. J was trimmed by 6 bases and V by 5 bases; bases with no gene match: 11. The CDR3 loop spans 15 amino acids.

The V and J genes are TRBV30 and TRBJ1-3; D possibly corresponds to TRBD1 (5 bases). CDR1 and CDR2 (germline): GTSNPN, SVGIG (reference sequence). The length of the CDR3 is 16 residues. Trimming stripped 0 bases from V and 3 bases from J, with 15 bases between. CDR3 amino acids: CAWSVRMFGGGNTIYF. CDR3 coding DNA: TGTGCCTGGAGTGTAAGGATGTTCGGGGGTGGAAACACCATATATTTT.

J is TRBJ2-7 and V is TRBV6-4, with 9 bases fitting TRBD2. Germline lookup yields CDR1 MRHNA and CDR2 SNTAGT. CDR3 length: 13 residues. The J segment lost 0 bases and the V segment lost 9 bases, leaving 3 bases of the junction unmatched. CDR3 region: CARLAGRSYEQYF. DNA of the CDR3: TGTGCCAGGCTAGCGGGGCGCTCCTACGAGCAGTACTTC.

This chain connects TRBV2 to TRBJ2-2; 9 bases agree with TRBD2. V lost 7 bases and J lost 3; bases outside the gene matches: 3. The CDR3 consists of 14 residues. CDR1 is SNHLY and CDR2 is FYNNEI in the germline V gene. The chain's CDR3 is CASKAGGYTGELFF. In nucleotides, the CDR3 is TGTGCCAGCAAGGCGGGGGGGTACACCGGGGAGCTGTTTTTT.

The chain couples TRBV5-4 to TRBJ2-3; TRBD2 aligns across 9 bases. Trimming at V came to 3 bases and at J to 3 bases, leaving 17 bases not matched to a gene. CDR1 and CDR2 from the germline V gene are SGHNT and YYREEE (reference sequence). CDR3 size: 19 residues. Here the CDR3 reads CASSSLGPSVAGDTDTQYF. In DNA, the CDR3 is TGTGCCAGCAGCTCCCTGGGGCCCTCCGTAGCGGGAGATACAGATACGCAGTATTTT.